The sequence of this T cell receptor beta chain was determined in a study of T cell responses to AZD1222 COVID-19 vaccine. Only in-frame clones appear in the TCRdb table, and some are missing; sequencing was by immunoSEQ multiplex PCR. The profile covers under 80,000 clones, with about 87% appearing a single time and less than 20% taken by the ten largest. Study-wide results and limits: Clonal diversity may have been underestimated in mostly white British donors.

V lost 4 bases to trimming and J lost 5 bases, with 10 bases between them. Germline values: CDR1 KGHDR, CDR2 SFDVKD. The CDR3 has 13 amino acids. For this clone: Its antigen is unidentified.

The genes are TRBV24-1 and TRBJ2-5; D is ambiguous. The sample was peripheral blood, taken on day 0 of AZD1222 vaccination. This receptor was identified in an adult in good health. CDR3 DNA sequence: TGTGCCACCAGTGAGGTGGGTAAGGAGACCCAGTACTTC. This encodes CATSEVGKETQYF.